This is a list of T cell receptor beta chains from one sample in a study of blood T cell repertoires in COVID-19. This table comes from immunoSEQ multiplex PCR, and its TCRdb copy is limited to in-frame clones, with some not included. Among fewer than 90,000 clones listed, just under 90% were seen once. The sequencing sample was made of peripheral blood. These receptors originate from a woman older than 75 with active COVID-19. The CDR3 runs from the conserved cysteine through the conserved F or W. Each record gives: V gene, D gene, J gene, clone size, CDR3 DNA, CDR3 protein. A D gene is named only where the DNA matches it firmly. Not all rows give a size; the values are once, few, many and, for expanded clones, a class.

v_gene: TRBV24-1; d_gene: TRBD2; j_gene: TRBJ2-3; abundance: NA; CDR3nt: TGTGCCACCAGTGATGGGGGAGCGGGAGTAGTAGATACGCAGTATTTT; CDR3aa: CATSDGGAGVVDTQYF
v_gene: TRBV2; d_gene: TRBD2; j_gene: TRBJ2-2; abundance: NA; CDR3nt: TGTGCCAGCACCATTTTTTCCGGGACTAGCGGGAAGAACACCGGGGAGCTGCTTTTT; CDR3aa: CASTIFSGTSGKNTGELLF
v_gene: TRBV19; d_gene: NA; j_gene: TRBJ1-6; abundance: NA; CDR3nt: TGTGCCAGTAGTCCAAGCGGGGGCGAGTATTCACCCCTCCACTTT; CDR3aa: CASSPSGGEYSPLHF
v_gene: TRBV10-3; d_gene: TRBD1; j_gene: TRBJ2-2; abundance: few; CDR3nt: TGTGCCACCCATTCAGACAGGGGATCCGGGGAGCTGTTTTTT; CDR3aa: CATHSDRGSGELFF
v_gene: TRBV28; d_gene: NA; j_gene: TRBJ2-2; abundance: NA; CDR3nt: TGTGCCAGCAACTCAGGGGACACCGGGGAGCTGTTTTTT; CDR3aa: CASNSGDTGELFF
v_gene: TRBV2; d_gene: NA; j_gene: TRBJ1-4; abundance: NA; CDR3nt: TGTGCCAGCGGACGGGGTAATGAAAAACTGTTTTTT; CDR3aa: CASGRGNEKLFF
v_gene: TRBV19; d_gene: TRBD2; j_gene: TRBJ2-1; abundance: NA; CDR3nt: TGTGCCAGTAGTATAAGCGGGAGTAAGGGAAATGAGCAGTTCTTC; CDR3aa: CASSISGSKGNEQFF
v_gene: TRBV19; d_gene: TRBD1; j_gene: TRBJ2-2; abundance: NA; CDR3nt: TGTGCCAGTTCCCCCCGCGGGACAGGGGGCACCGGGGAGCTGTTTTTT; CDR3aa: CASSPRGTGGTGELFF
v_gene: TRBV6-2/TRBV6-3; d_gene: NA; j_gene: TRBJ2-7; abundance: once; CDR3nt: TGTGCCAGCAGCAACGGCGGGTACGAGCAGTACTTC; CDR3aa: CASSNGGYEQYF
v_gene: TRBV19; d_gene: NA; j_gene: TRBJ2-7; abundance: NA; CDR3nt: TGTGCCAGTAGTGTGGGCAGGGGCTACGAGCAGTACTTC; CDR3aa: CASSVGRGYEQYF
v_gene: TRBV6-5; d_gene: NA; j_gene: TRBJ1-5; abundance: NA; CDR3nt: TGTGCCAGCAGGGAGAGTCAGCCCCAGCATTTT; CDR3aa: CASRESQPQHF
v_gene: TRBV9; d_gene: TRBD1; j_gene: TRBJ2-1; abundance: NA; CDR3nt: TGTGCCAGCAGCTCGGGACAGGGGTGGTACAATGAGCAGTTCTTC; CDR3aa: CASSSGQGWYNEQFF
v_gene: TRBV2; d_gene: TRBD2; j_gene: TRBJ2-7; abundance: few; CDR3nt: TGTGCCAGCAGTCGCGGGAGGGCCTCCTACGAGCAGTACTTC; CDR3aa: CASSRGRASYEQYF
v_gene: TRBV19; d_gene: TRBD2; j_gene: TRBJ2-5; abundance: NA; CDR3nt: TGTGCCAGTAGAGGGTCGGCGCGGGGGGCCAGGACCCAGTACTTC; CDR3aa: CASRGSARGARTQYF
v_gene: TRBV10-3; d_gene: NA; j_gene: TRBJ2-3; abundance: NA; CDR3nt: TGTGCCATCAGTGAGTCGAACCAGGGGAGCACAGATACGCAGTATTTT; CDR3aa: CAISESNQGSTDTQYF
v_gene: TRBV10-2; d_gene: NA; j_gene: TRBJ2-7; abundance: NA; CDR3nt: TGCGCCAGCAGTGAGCCCCAGGGGAAAGGTCCCGAGCAGTACTTC; CDR3aa: CASSEPQGKGPEQYF
v_gene: TRBV18; d_gene: NA; j_gene: TRBJ2-1; abundance: NA; CDR3nt: TGTGCCAGCTCACCAGGGCAGAGGGTTGAGCAGTTCTTC; CDR3aa: CASSPGQRVEQFF
v_gene: TRBV7-6; d_gene: TRBD2; j_gene: TRBJ2-7; abundance: NA; CDR3nt: TGTGCCAGCAGCTTACGTCCTAGCGGGAGCTCCTACGAGCAGTACTTC; CDR3aa: CASSLRPSGSSYEQYF
v_gene: TRBV20-1; d_gene: TRBD2; j_gene: TRBJ2-2; abundance: NA; CDR3nt: TGCAGTGCTAGTCCGGGACTAGCGGCGAACACCGGGGAGCTGTTTTTT; CDR3aa: CSASPGLAANTGELFF
v_gene: TRBV7-3; d_gene: TRBD2; j_gene: TRBJ2-1; abundance: NA; CDR3nt: TGTGCCAGCAGCTCCGCTAGCGGGGCTTACAATGAGCAGTTCTTC; CDR3aa: CASSSASGAYNEQFF
v_gene: TRBV4-2; d_gene: TRBD2; j_gene: TRBJ2-1; abundance: NA; CDR3nt: TGTGCCAGCAGCCAAGTACTACGGACTAGGCCCTCCTACAATGAGCAGTTCTTC; CDR3aa: CASSQVLRTRPSYNEQFF
v_gene: TRBV28; d_gene: TRBD1; j_gene: TRBJ1-5; abundance: NA; CDR3nt: TGTGCCAGCAGTTTATGGACAGGGGCCAATCAGCCCCAGCATTTT; CDR3aa: CASSLWTGANQPQHF
v_gene: TRBV11-2; d_gene: TRBD1; j_gene: TRBJ2-7; abundance: NA; CDR3nt: TGTGCCAGCAGCCAATTTTCCGGGACAGGGAACTACGAGCAGTACTTC; CDR3aa: CASSQFSGTGNYEQYF
v_gene: TRBV5-1; d_gene: TRBD2; j_gene: TRBJ2-7; abundance: NA; CDR3nt: TGCGCCAGCAGCTTGATCGGGACTAGCGGGAGGTACGAGCAGTACTTC; CDR3aa: CASSLIGTSGRYEQYF
v_gene: TRBV6-1; d_gene: NA; j_gene: TRBJ2-2; abundance: NA; CDR3nt: TGTGCCAGCAGTGAAGCAGGTACCGGGGAACCCACCGGGGAGCTGTTTTTT; CDR3aa: CASSEAGTGEPTGELFF
v_gene: TRBV4-3; d_gene: TRBD2; j_gene: TRBJ2-7; abundance: NA; CDR3nt: TGCGCCAGCAGCCAAGGGCAAGCGGGAGTAGCTTCAGAGCAGTACTTC; CDR3aa: CASSQGQAGVASEQYF
v_gene: TRBV14; d_gene: NA; j_gene: TRBJ1-3; abundance: NA; CDR3nt: TGTGCCAGCAGCCAGATCCCGGACACCATATATTTT; CDR3aa: CASSQIPDTIYF
v_gene: TRBV5-1; d_gene: NA; j_gene: TRBJ2-7; abundance: NA; CDR3nt: TGCGCCAGCAGCCTCGGAGGTCCCTCCGAGCAGTACTTC; CDR3aa: CASSLGGPSEQYF
v_gene: TRBV27; d_gene: TRBD1; j_gene: TRBJ1-2; abundance: NA; CDR3nt: TGTGCCAGCAGTTTCCGGGCAGGGGGCTCTACAAATGATGGCTACACCTTC; CDR3aa: CASSFRAGGSTNDGYTF
v_gene: TRBV4-2; d_gene: NA; j_gene: TRBJ2-4; abundance: NA; CDR3nt: TGTGCCAGCAGCCCGACGATAGCGGTAAAAAACATTCAGTACTTC; CDR3aa: CASSPTIAVKNIQYF
v_gene: TRBV27; d_gene: TRBD1; j_gene: TRBJ1-1; abundance: NA; CDR3nt: TGTGCCAGCAGTTTAGACGGGACAGTGGGGACTGAAGCTTTCTTT; CDR3aa: CASSLDGTVGTEAFF
v_gene: TRBV6-5; d_gene: TRBD1; j_gene: TRBJ2-7; abundance: NA; CDR3nt: TGTGCCAGCAGCAGGGACAGGAAAATTGGTGAGCAGTACTTC; CDR3aa: CASSRDRKIGEQYF
v_gene: TRBV27; d_gene: NA; j_gene: TRBJ1-6; abundance: NA; CDR3nt: TGTGCCAGCAATACTCTTACAGGGTTCGCTTATTCACCCCTCCACTTT; CDR3aa: CASNTLTGFAYSPLHF
v_gene: TRBV29-1; d_gene: NA; j_gene: TRBJ1-2; abundance: once; CDR3nt: TGCAGCGTTGCCGGGGGCTATGGCTACACCTTC; CDR3aa: CSVAGGYGYTF
v_gene: TRBV10-3; d_gene: NA; j_gene: TRBJ1-4; abundance: NA; CDR3nt: TGTGCCATCAGTGAGTCGACGGGTCCCAATGAAAAACTGTTTTTT; CDR3aa: CAISESTGPNEKLFF
v_gene: TRBV19; d_gene: NA; j_gene: TRBJ2-5; abundance: NA; CDR3nt: TGTGCCAGTAGTATTTCCAGGCAAGAGACCCAGTACTTC; CDR3aa: CASSISRQETQYF
v_gene: TRBV9; d_gene: TRBD1; j_gene: TRBJ1-4; abundance: NA; CDR3nt: TGTGCCAGCAGCCCGAGAGGGGGCTCCTGGGAAAAACTGTTTTTT; CDR3aa: CASSPRGGSWEKLFF
v_gene: TRBV28; d_gene: NA; j_gene: TRBJ2-7; abundance: NA; CDR3nt: TGTGCCAGCACCTACGCAGGTTCGAAATACGAGCAGTACTTC; CDR3aa: CASTYAGSKYEQYF
v_gene: TRBV6-5; d_gene: TRBD1; j_gene: TRBJ1-2; abundance: few; CDR3nt: TGTGCCAGCAGCATTTCCCGTCGGACAGGCTATGGCTACACCTTC; CDR3aa: CASSISRRTGYGYTF
v_gene: TRBV11-3; d_gene: TRBD2; j_gene: TRBJ2-5; abundance: NA; CDR3nt: TGTGCCAGCAGCTCCAGGACTAGCGGGAGGAGGACGGGACGAGAGACCCAGTACTTC; CDR3aa: CASSSRTSGRRTGRETQYF
v_gene: TRBV7-2; d_gene: TRBD2; j_gene: TRBJ2-5; abundance: NA; CDR3nt: TGTGCCAGCAGCTTACCCGGGACTAGCGGGATTGAGACCCAGTACTTC; CDR3aa: CASSLPGTSGIETQYF